These 13 T cell receptor beta chains originate from one sample sequenced in a study of post-analysis software for immune sequencing data. Study results and caveats: A handful of TRBV segments were significantly more frequent in patients than in controls. TRBV5-6, TRBV5-1 and TRBV20-1 were among these segments.

Incorporated into the TCR beta cDNA libraries were unique molecular identifiers, which served to reduce PCR and sequencing biases. A single record per CDR3 protein comes from TCRdb applying MiXCR to the PCR reads. The table records about half a million distinct CDR3 sequences, approximately 45% of them present only once. The antigens these receptors bind are not known. The source material was blood. The receptors were sampled from a girl aged 5 to 17 with multiple sclerosis.

The chain is built from TRBV18 and TRBJ2-1; possibly TRBD2 for D (5 bases). The germline V and J ends were trimmed by 3 bases and 4 bases, with 13 bases remaining between them. The CDR3 contains 15 residues. CDR1 and CDR2 (germline): KGHSH, LQKENI. CDR3 sequence: CASSPPGIEYNEQFF. CDR3 in DNA: TGTGCCAGCTCACCTCCCGGGATTGAATACAATGAGCAGTTCTTC. Looking up the rest from reference TRBV18 and TRBJ2-1 gives the full variable domain: NAGVMQNPRHLVRRRGQEARLRCSPMKGHSHVYWYRQLPEEGLKFMVYLQKENIIDESGMPKERFSAEFPKEGPSILRIQQVVRGDSAAYFCASSPPGIEYNEQFFGPGTRLTVL.

This clonotype has only a few counts. The chain employs TRBV4-3 and TRBJ2-5; D gene ambiguous. The V end was cut by 3 bases, the J end by 1 base, with 12 bases between. The CDR3 runs 15 residues. Germline V gene data show CDR1 as LGHNA and CDR2 as YSLEER. The CDR3 sequence is CASSQAWSPQETQYF. DNA for the CDR3: TGCGCCAGCAGCCAGGCCTGGTCCCCCCAAGAGACCCAGTACTTC.

This clonotype has a single count. The chain carries TRBV6-5 and TRBJ2-3; D call uncertain. Trimming removed 0 bases at V and 4 bases at J, with 11 bases between. The CDR3 contains 15 residues. Germline V gene data show CDR1 as MNHEY and CDR2 as SVGAGI. The CDR3 DNA reads TGTGCCAGCAGTTACTCAGGCAGGCGGCCAGATACGCAGTATTTT. This sequence encodes CASSYSGRRPDTQYF.

This chain connects TRBV7-2 to TRBJ2-1, with 7 bases fitting TRBD2. The DNA end lines up better with TRBJ2-7; the J call may be wrong. This CDR3 has 15 amino acids. Germline CDR1 reads SGHTA; CDR2 reads FQGNSA. CDR3 DNA: TGTGCCAGCAGCTTAGAACCAGCGGGATACAATGAGCAGTACTTC. Translation: CASSLEPAGYNEQYF.

This chain links TRBV28 with TRBJ2-5; the match to TRBD1 covers 12 bases. The junction had 14 bases not matched to a gene; V was cut back by 7 bases and J by 11 bases. CDR1 is MDHEN, CDR2 SYDVKM, per germline. The length of the CDR3 is 15 residues. CDR3 sequence reads: CASTLRGQGAEEQYF. The CDR3 DNA sequence: TGTGCCAGCACCCTGCGGGGACAGGGGGCTGAAGAGCAGTACTTC. The whole variable domain, remainder taken from reference TRBV28 and TRBJ2-5, is DVKVTQSSRYLVKRTGEKVFLECVQDMDHENMFWYRQDPGLGLRLIYFSYDVKMKEKGDIPEGYSVSREKKERFSLILESASTNQTSMYLCASTLRGQGAEEQYFGPGTRLLVL.

This chain links TRBV11-1 with TRBJ2-3, with unresolved D. The CDR3 is made up of 15 amino acids. CDR1 and CDR2 from the germline V gene are SGHAT and FQDESV (reference sequence). Trimming left V 4 bases short and J 1 base short, with 12 bases between. The CDR3 region is CASSSLFRGTDTQYF. DNA for the CDR3: TGTGCCAGCAGCTCCCTTTTTCGCGGCACAGATACGCAGTATTTT. The entire variable domain, with the rest obtained from reference TRBV11-1 and TRBJ2-3, is as follows: EAEVAQSPRYKITEKSQAVAFWCDPISGHATLYWYRQILGQGPELLVQFQDESVVDDSQLPKDRFSAERLKGVDSTLKIQPAELGDSAMYLCASSSLFRGTDTQYFGPGTRLTVL.

This clonotype was seen a few times. The rearrangement uses TRBV6-5 and TRBJ2-3; maybe TRBD1 (6 bases). CDR3 length: 14 residues. The germline CDR1 and CDR2 sequences are MNHEY and SVGAGI. V gave up 5 bases and J gave up 6 bases, with 15 bases separating them. The CDR3 loop is CASSRARGSDTQYF. CDR3 coding DNA: TGTGCCAGCAGTAGGGCCAGGGGTTCGGATACGCAGTATTTT.

This chain uses TRBV10-3 with TRBJ2-5; TRBD2 might be the D (6 bases). The CDR3 contains 16 residues. CDR1 and CDR2 from the germline V gene are ENHRY and SYGVKD. V lost 6 bases and J 0 bases, leaving 17 bases between the germline ends. CDR3 loop: CAISNQGDLYQETQYF. In nucleotides, the CDR3 is TGTGCCATCAGCAATCAAGGGGACTTGTACCAAGAGACCCAGTACTTC.

This clonotype was observed a handful of times. V is TRBV4-1 and J is TRBJ2-7; possibly TRBD1 for D (5 bases). The germline CDR1 and CDR2 sequences are MGHRA and YSYEKL. The CDR3 covers 15 residues. The V and J ends lost 0 bases and 3 bases respectively, with 12 bases between them. In DNA, the CDR3 is TGCGCCAGCAGCCAAGATAACAGGCCCGGCTACGAGCAGTACTTC. Its translation: CASSQDNRPGYEQYF.

The chain recombines TRBV7-9 with TRBJ1-1; D ambiguous. V lost 3 bases and J 0 bases, leaving 17 bases between the germline ends. CDR1 SEHNR and CDR2 FQNEAQ come from the germline V gene (reference sequence). The CDR3 length is 17 residues. The CDR3 DNA reads as TGTGCCAGCAGCTTGGCTAAGCAGGAAACTATGAACACTGAAGCTTTCTTT. Its translation is CASSLAKQETMNTEAFF.

There are a few counts of this clonotype. The junction and the germline gene differ at one end; a read error may be behind it. The rearrangement uses TRBV7-7 and TRBJ1-2; perhaps TRBD1 as D (6 bases). Germline-derived CDR1 and CDR2 are SSHAT and FNYEAQ (reference sequence). The CDR3 has 15 residues. The CDR3 reads CASSPRRGALSGYTF. The CDR3 DNA sequence: TGTGCTAGCAGCCCCCGGAGGGGGGCCCTTTCCGGCTACACCTTC.

This clonotype was counted only a few times. The rearrangement joins TRBV10-1 to TRBJ2-1; D tentatively reads TRBD1 or TRBD2 (5 bases each). Trimming cost V 2 bases and J 5 bases, with 19 bases left between them. Germline CDR1 and CDR2: WNHNN and SYGVQD (reference sequence). The CDR3 is 17 residues long. For the CDR3, the DNA is TGCGCCAGCAGTGAGGGCGTGTGGGGGAACGAGCACAATGAGCAGTTCTTC. Encoded protein: CASSEGVWGNEHNEQFF.

This clonotype appeared many times. The chain combines TRBV6-2 or TRBV6-3 with TRBJ2-1; 10 positions agree with TRBD2. The CDR3 length is 17 residues. Germline trimming cut 0 bases from V and 3 bases from J; bases unmatched to any gene: 5. Germline CDR1 and CDR2: MNHEY and SVGEGT. The CDR3: CASSYSPAGGIYNEQFF. The CDR3 DNA sequence: TGTGCCAGCAGTTACTCCCCAGCGGGAGGGATCTACAATGAGCAGTTCTTC.